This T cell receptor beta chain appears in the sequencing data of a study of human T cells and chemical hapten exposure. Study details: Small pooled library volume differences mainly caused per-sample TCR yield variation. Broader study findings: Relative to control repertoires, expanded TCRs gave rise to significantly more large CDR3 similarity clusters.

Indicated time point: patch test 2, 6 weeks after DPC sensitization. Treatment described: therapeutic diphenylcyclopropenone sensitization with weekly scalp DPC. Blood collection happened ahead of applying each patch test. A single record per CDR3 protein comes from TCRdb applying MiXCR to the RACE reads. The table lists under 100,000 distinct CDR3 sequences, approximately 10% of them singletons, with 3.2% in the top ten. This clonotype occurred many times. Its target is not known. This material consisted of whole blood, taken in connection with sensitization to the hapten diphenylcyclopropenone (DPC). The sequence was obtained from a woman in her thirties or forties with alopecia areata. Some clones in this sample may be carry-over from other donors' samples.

The CDR3 coding sequence is TGCAGTGCCCCGGGACAGGGGATCAATGAGCAGTTCTTC. Translated, it gives CSAPGQGINEQFF. The chain links TRBV20-1 to TRBJ2-1, with 10 nucleotides matching TRBD1. The trim removed 6 bases at V and 6 bases at J, leaving 5 bases unmatched. CDR1 is DFQATT, CDR2 SNEGSKA, per germline (reference sequence). The CDR3 contains 13 residues.